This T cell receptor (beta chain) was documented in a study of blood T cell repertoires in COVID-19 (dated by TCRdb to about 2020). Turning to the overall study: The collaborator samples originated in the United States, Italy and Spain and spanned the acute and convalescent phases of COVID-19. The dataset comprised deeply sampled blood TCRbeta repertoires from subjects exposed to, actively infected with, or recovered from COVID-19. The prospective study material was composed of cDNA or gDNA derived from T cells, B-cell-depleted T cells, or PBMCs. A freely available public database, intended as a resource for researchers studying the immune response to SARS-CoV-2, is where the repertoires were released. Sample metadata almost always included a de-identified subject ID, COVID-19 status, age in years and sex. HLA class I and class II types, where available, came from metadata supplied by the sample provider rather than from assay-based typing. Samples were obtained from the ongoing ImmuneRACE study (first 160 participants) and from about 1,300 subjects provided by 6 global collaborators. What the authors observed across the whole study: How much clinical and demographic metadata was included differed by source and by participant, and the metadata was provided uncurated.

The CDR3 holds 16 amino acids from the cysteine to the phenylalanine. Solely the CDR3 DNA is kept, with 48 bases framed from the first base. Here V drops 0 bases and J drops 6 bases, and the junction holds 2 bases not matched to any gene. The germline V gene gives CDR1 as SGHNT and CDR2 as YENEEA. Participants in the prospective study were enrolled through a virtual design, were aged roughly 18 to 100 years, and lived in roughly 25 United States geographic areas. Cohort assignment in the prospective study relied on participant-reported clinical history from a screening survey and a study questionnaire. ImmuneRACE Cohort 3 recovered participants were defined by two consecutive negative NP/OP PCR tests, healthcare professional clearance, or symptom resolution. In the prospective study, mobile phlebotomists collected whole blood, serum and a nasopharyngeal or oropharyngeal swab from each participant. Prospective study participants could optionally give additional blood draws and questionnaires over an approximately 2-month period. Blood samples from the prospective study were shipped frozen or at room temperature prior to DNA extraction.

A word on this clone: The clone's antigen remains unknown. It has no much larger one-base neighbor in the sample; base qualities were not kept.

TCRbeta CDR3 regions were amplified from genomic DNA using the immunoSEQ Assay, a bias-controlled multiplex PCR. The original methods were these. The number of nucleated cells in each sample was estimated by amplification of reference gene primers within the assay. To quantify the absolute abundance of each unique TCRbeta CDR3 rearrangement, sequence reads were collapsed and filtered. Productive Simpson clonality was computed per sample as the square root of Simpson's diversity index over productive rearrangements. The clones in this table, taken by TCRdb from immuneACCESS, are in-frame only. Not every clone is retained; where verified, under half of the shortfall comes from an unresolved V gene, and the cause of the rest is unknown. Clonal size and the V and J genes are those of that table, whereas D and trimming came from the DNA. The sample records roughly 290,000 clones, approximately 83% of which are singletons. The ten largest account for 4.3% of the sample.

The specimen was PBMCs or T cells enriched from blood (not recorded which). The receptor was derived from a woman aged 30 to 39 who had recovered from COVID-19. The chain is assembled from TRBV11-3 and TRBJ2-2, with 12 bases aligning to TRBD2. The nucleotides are TGTGCCAGCAGCTTAGAAGGACTAGCGGGGCCCGGGGAGCTGTTTTTT. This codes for CASSLEGLAGPGELFF.